The text below deals with one T cell receptor beta chain. Its antigen remains unidentified. Germline loops: CDR1 SGHRS, CDR2 YFSETQ. The CDR3 contains 15 residues. V gave up 4 bases and J gave up 7 bases, with 17 bases separating them. This sample is drawn from a study of T cell responses to AZD1222 COVID-19 vaccine. Regarding the study as a whole: There were vaccine-associated CD4 TCRs across spike, dominant at 160-218 and 743-854. Donor demographics were predominantly white British with a female majority; clonal diversity may be underestimated. No repertoire was sampled before or during the peak T cell response, only after it.

The data were produced by immunoSEQ multiplex PCR, yet TCRdb's version contains in-frame clones alone and is incomplete. The data show approximately 110,000 clones, about 88% seen once. It was second doses at about 4 or about 12 weeks that were pooled. The sequencing here drew on peripheral blood, taken 28 days after the second AZD1222 dose. V is TRBV5-1 and J is TRBJ2-2; TRBD1 or TRBD2 may be the D gene (6 bases each). This sequence was found in an adult who received the AZD1222 COVID-19 vaccine. CDR3 amino acids: CASSPAGHRDGELFF. CDR3 in DNA: TGCGCCAGCAGCCCGGCGGGACATCGTGACGGGGAGCTGTTTTTT.